Below, 17 T cell receptor beta chains from the same sample are listed, as sequenced in a study of T cell changes during pregnancy in multiple sclerosis. Assay used: immunoSEQ multiplex PCR; TCRdb lists only in-frame clones, some missing. The repertoire consists of some 57,000 clones, with approximately 90% occurring once and the leading ten covering 0.76%. The sample in question was CD4+ T cells from peripheral blood mononuclear cells, obtained in the first trimester of pregnancy. The source of these receptors is a female donor with multiple sclerosis, enrolled in a pregnancy study.

The chain combines TRBV2 with TRBJ2-3; D may be TRBD1 (6 bases). V lost 6 bases, J lost 5 bases, and 21 bases lay in between. Germline V lookup: CDR1 SNHLY, CDR2 FYNNEI. This CDR3 contains 16 residues. CDR3 bases: TGTGCCAGCAGCCGGTCGGTGGGGGCCGGAGGAGATACGCAGTATTTT. Its translation: CASSRSVGAGGDTQYF.

The chain is built from TRBV7-2 and TRBJ1-2; 8 nucleotides agree with TRBD1. Germline V gene sequence: CDR1 SGHTA, CDR2 FQGNSA. The CDR3 covers 17 residues. V was clipped by 5 bases and J by 4 bases; unmatched bases: 15. CDR3 residues: CASSPPGQAVIGYGYTF. The CDR3 nucleotides read TGTGCCAGCAGCCCACCGGGACAGGCAGTAATAGGCTATGGCTACACCTTC.

This rearrangement joins TRBV6-6 to TRBJ2-5, with a weak D call TRBD1 (5 bases). The CDR3 loop spans 13 amino acids. Germline V gives CDR1 MNHNY, CDR2 SVGAGI (reference sequence). With 4 bases removed from V and 8 bases from J, the gap between germline ends came to 14 bases. This CDR3 is CASSLVQDKTQYF. The CDR3 DNA reads as TGTGCCAGCAGTTTGGTACAGGACAAAACCCAGTACTTC.

In its sample, this clone was seen once. The CDR3 DNA sequence: TGTGCCAGCTCAAGGGCTCAGCCGGGGGGCTATGGCTACACCTTC. Translating it yields CASSRAQPGGYGYTF. The gene calls are TRBV18 and TRBJ1-2, with D possibly TRBD1 on 5 matching bases. Germline assignment: CDR1 KGHSH and CDR2 LQKENI. This CDR3 is built from 15 residues. Trimming cost V 5 bases and J 4 bases, with 17 bases left between them.

The genes are TRBV18 and TRBJ2-7; the match to TRBD1 covers 7 bases. The trim removed 1 base at V and 5 bases at J, leaving 5 bases unmatched. CDR1 KGHSH and CDR2 LQKENI come from the germline V gene. The CDR3 has 14 residues. The CDR3, as DNA: TGTGCCAGCTCACCACTTCCGGACAGGCACGAGCAGTACTTC. Translation gives CASSPLPDRHEQYF.

The sample holds one count of this clone. The chain employs TRBV30 and TRBJ1-1; TRBD1 matches at 7 bases. V dropped 2 bases and J dropped 5; count of bases not matched to a gene: 14. The CDR3 has 16 residues. The germline V gene encodes CDR1 GTSNPN and CDR2 SVGIG (reference sequence). In DNA form, the CDR3 reads TGTGCCTGGAGTCCCCCTCGAGGGGGCGTTCGAACTGAAGCTTTCTTT. Translation: CAWSPPRGGVRTEAFF.

The chain carries TRBV7-8 and TRBJ1-1, with D tentatively TRBD1 (6 bases). This CDR3 has 16 residues. Germline CDR1 and CDR2: SGHVS and FQNEAQ. The ends were cut back, 5 bases at V and 3 bases at J, with 19 bases in the middle. The chain's CDR3 is CASSTRTVVGDTEAFF. In DNA, the CDR3 is TGTGCCAGCAGCACCCGGACAGTCGTAGGAGACACTGAAGCTTTCTTT.

V is TRBV7-2 and J is TRBJ1-4, with D perhaps TRBD1 (6 bases). Germline CDR1 reads SGHTA; CDR2 reads FQGNSA. The CDR3 consists of 15 residues. V lost 4 bases, J lost 8 bases, and 17 bases lay in between. The DNA of the CDR3 is TGTGCCAGCAGCTCTACAACGGGGGGCGCCGAAAAACTGTTTTTT. It yields the protein CASSSTTGGAEKLFF.

The chain joins TRBV10-3 to TRBJ2-7; TRBD1 matches at 7 bases. In germline, CDR1 is ENHRY, CDR2 SYGVKD. V shed 6 bases, J shed 1 base, and the junction held 9 bases outside the gene matches. The CDR3 extends over 15 amino acids. The CDR3 spells CAIRDFDRASYEQYF. The CDR3 DNA sequence: TGTGCCATCAGGGACTTCGACAGGGCATCCTACGAGCAGTACTTC.

The rearrangement joins TRBV2 to TRBJ1-5; D call uncertain. The CDR3 length is 11 residues. V lost 7 bases and J lost 8, with 9 bases in between. Germline loops: CDR1 SNHLY, CDR2 FYNNEI. The CDR3 sequence: CASKEVEPQHF. The CDR3 DNA follows: TGTGCCAGCAAAGAGGTAGAGCCCCAGCATTTT.

The rearrangement uses TRBV9 and TRBJ2-3, with D perhaps TRBD2 (6 bases). CDR1 and CDR2 from the germline V gene are SGDLS and YYNGEE. The CDR3 covers 14 residues. Trimming cost V 4 bases and J 2 bases, with 11 bases left between them. The CDR3 sequence is CASSSGLYTDTQYF. DNA for the CDR3: TGTGCCAGCAGCTCGGGACTTTACACAGATACGCAGTATTTT.

This chain uses TRBV5-1 with TRBJ2-1; D is undetermined. The V and J ends lost 5 bases and 5 bases respectively, with 5 bases between them. The germline V gene encodes CDR1 SGHRS and CDR2 YFSETQ. The CDR3 sequence is 11 residues long. The DNA for the CDR3 is TGCGCCAGCAGGGGCCACAATGAGCAGTTCTTC. This codes for CASRGHNEQFF.

The chain links TRBV5-6 to TRBJ2-5, with D tentatively TRBD1 (5 bases). The J call may be incorrect, as the DNA end agrees better with TRBJ2-7. The CDR3 contains 14 residues. CDR1 is SGHDT, CDR2 YYEEEE, per germline. The CDR3 DNA reads TGTGCCAGCAGCTTGGCCAGGGTTTCAGGCGAGCAGTACTTC. Its translation: CASSLARVSGEQYF.

J is TRBJ1-1 and V is TRBV7-3, with D unclear. Trimming stripped 6 bases from V and 6 bases from J, with 14 bases between. Germline CDR1 and CDR2: SGHTA and FQGTGA. The CDR3 extends over 13 amino acids. The DNA of the CDR3 is TGTGCCAGCAGTTACTCGGGTTTCGCTGAAGCTTTCTTT. Translated, it gives CASSYSGFAEAFF.

V is TRBV18 and J is TRBJ1-1; D unclear. Germline V gives CDR1 KGHSH, CDR2 LQKENI. Trimming cost V 2 bases and J 2 bases, with 15 bases left between them. This CDR3 contains 16 residues. CDR3 residues: CASSPKPPVSNTEAFF. In nucleotides, the CDR3 is TGTGCCAGCTCACCAAAGCCCCCGGTCTCAAACACTGAAGCTTTCTTT.

This clone was detected only once. The chain uses TRBV6-5 and TRBJ1-2; D uncertain. The V gene's germline CDR1 is MNHEY and CDR2 SVGAGI. The CDR3 consists of 14 residues. Deletions cut 0 bases from V and 1 base from J, with 6 bases between. This CDR3 reads CASSYSYGNYGYTF. For the CDR3, the DNA is TGTGCCAGCAGTTACTCGTACGGTAACTATGGCTACACCTTC.

The CDR3 bases are TGTGCCAGCAGTGGCCATCAGGGGAAAGTGACTGAAGCTTTCTTT. Translation gives CASSGHQGKVTEAFF. The chain has TRBV2 and TRBJ1-1; D might be TRBD1 (6 bases). Per the germline V gene, CDR1 is SNHLY and CDR2 is FYNNEI. With 4 bases removed from V and 5 bases from J, the gap between germline ends came to 17 bases. The CDR3 covers 15 residues.